Sequencing of this T cell receptor beta chain was carried out in a study of blood T cell repertoires in COVID-19. Study at large: PBMCs, B-cell-depleted T cells, or T cells were the source of the cDNA or gDNA that made up the material.

Per the study methods: Researchers report that nucleated cell counts were estimated from reference gene primer amplification. Repertoires were generated with immunoSEQ multiplex PCR, while TCRdb's copy carries only in-frame clones and drops some. Clone size and the V and J calls come from that table; the DNA yielded D and trimming. Of around 310,000 clones listed, approximately 89% are singletons. Germline lookup yields CDR1 LNHDA and CDR2 SQIVND (reference sequence). CDR3 size: 16 residues. V gave up 1 base and J gave up 6 bases; unmatched junction bases: 10. The chain carries TRBV19 and TRBJ1-2, with 8 bases fitting TRBD1. The sample was peripheral blood. The TCR sequence derives from a woman aged 60-70 years with acute or convalescent COVID-19. Here the CDR3 DNA reads TGTGCCAGTAGTATAGGCTTGACAGGGGATTCGCATGGCTACACCTTC. Its translation is CASSIGLTGDSHGYTF.